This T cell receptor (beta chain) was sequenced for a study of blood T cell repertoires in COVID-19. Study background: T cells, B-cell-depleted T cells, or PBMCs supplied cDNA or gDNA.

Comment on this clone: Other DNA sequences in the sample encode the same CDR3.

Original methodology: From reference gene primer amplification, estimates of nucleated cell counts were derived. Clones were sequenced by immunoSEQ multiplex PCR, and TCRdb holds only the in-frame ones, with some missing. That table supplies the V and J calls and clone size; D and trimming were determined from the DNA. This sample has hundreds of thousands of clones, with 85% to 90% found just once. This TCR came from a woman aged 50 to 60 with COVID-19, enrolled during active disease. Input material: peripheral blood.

This CDR3 reads CAWSWGGSGANVLTF. In nucleotides, the CDR3 is TGTGCCTGGAGTTGGGGAGGCTCTGGGGCCAACGTCCTGACTTTC. This chain uses TRBV30 with TRBJ2-6; a possible D gene is TRBD2 (6 bases). The germline CDR1 and CDR2 sequences are GTSNPN and SVGIG (reference sequence). The CDR3 has 15 residues. V was shortened by 2 bases and J by 0 bases, with 8 bases between the two germline ends. The whole variable domain, remainder taken from reference TRBV30 and TRBJ2-6, is SQTIHQWPATLVQPVGSPLSLECTVEGTSNPNLYWYRQAAGRGLQLLFYSVGIGQISSEVPQNLSASRPQDRQFILSSKKLLLSDSGFYLCAWSWGGSGANVLTFGAGSRLTVL.